Here is one TCR beta chain with its context. The data were obtained in a study of blood T cell repertoires in COVID-19. The CDR3 is 12 residues long. The germline V gene encodes CDR1 SGHTA and CDR2 FQGNSA. The V end was cut by 1 base, the J end by 11 bases, with 11 bases between. Seattle patients were enrolled during active infection and followed longitudinally. TCRdb keeps only in-frame clones here, not all; method: immunoSEQ multiplex PCR. The profile shows around 120,000 clones, 90% of them singletons. The TCR originated in a woman aged 60-75 years with COVID-19, enrolled during active disease. The chain uses TRBV7-2 and TRBJ2-5; tentative D call: TRBD1 (5 bases). The sequenced sample was peripheral blood. CDR3 in DNA: TGTGCCAGCAGCTTAGAGTCCAGGGCTCAGTACTTC. Translated, it gives CASSLESRAQYF.